One sample yielded the 32 T cell receptor beta chains listed below, sequenced in a study of T cell responses to AZD1222 COVID-19 vaccine. Here immunoSEQ multiplex PCR was the method, and the copy in TCRdb shows in-frame clones only, minus some. The repertoire holds 150,000 or so clones, with under 90% as singletons. The specimen was peripheral blood, collected on day 0 of AZD1222 vaccination. All receptors come from an adult in good health.

The genes are TRBV7-9 and TRBJ1-2; D gene uncertain. V lost 0 bases and J 7 bases, leaving 12 bases between the germline ends. The CDR3 is 14 amino acids. In germline, CDR1 is SEHNR, CDR2 FQNEAQ (reference sequence). The CDR3 reads CASSLARAAFGYTF. The DNA of the CDR3 is TGTGCCAGCAGCTTAGCGCGGGCCGCGTTTGGCTACACCTTC.

Only one count was recorded for this clone. CDR3 DNA sequence: TGTGCCACCAGTGACCTTGGGACAGCTGAGACCCAGTACTTC. It yields the protein CATSDLGTAETQYF. This chain uses TRBV24-1 with TRBJ2-5, with TRBD1 matching over 7 bases. Germline V gene sequence: CDR1 KGHDR, CDR2 SFDVKD. V lost 4 bases and J lost 5; bases outside the gene matches: 6. The length of the CDR3 is 14 residues.

This clone was counted between two and nine times. The chain uses TRBV2 and TRBJ2-7; D is possibly TRBD1 (6 bases). The CDR3 length is 14 residues. CDR1 and CDR2 (germline): SNHLY, FYNNEI. Trimming shortened V by 10 bases and J by 6 bases, and 22 bases separated the two germline ends. As DNA, the CDR3 is TGTGCCACCCAAAGCGGACAGTGGAATCTCGAGCAGTACTTC. Translating it yields CATQSGQWNLEQYF.

The chain carries TRBV6-2 or TRBV6-3 and TRBJ2-3; possible D gene TRBD2, 5 bases. This CDR3 contains 15 residues. Trimming pared 5 bases from V and 6 bases from J, leaving 18 bases between. From germline, CDR1 is MNHEY and CDR2 SVGEGT. The CDR3 nucleotides are TGTGCCAGCAGTCCACGGCGGGCGGAGAGGGATACGCAGTATTTT. It yields the protein CASSPRRAERDTQYF.

This clone has only one observation. The chain is built from TRBV6-2 or TRBV6-3 and TRBJ1-4; no clear D. This CDR3 comprises 14 residues. The germline gives CDR1 MNHEY, CDR2 SVGEGT. V dropped 2 bases and J dropped 8 bases, with 12 bases sitting between them. This CDR3 is CASSYRSWTEKLFF. CDR3 DNA: TGTGCCAGCAGTTACCGAAGCTGGACCGAAAAACTGTTTTTT.

The chain couples TRBV7-2 to TRBJ2-5; no clear D gene. This CDR3 comprises 14 residues. The germline gives CDR1 SGHTA, CDR2 FQGNSA. The V end was cut by 0 bases, the J end by 2 bases, with 7 bases between. In DNA, the CDR3 is TGTGCCAGCAGCTTAGCGGAGCCTCAAGAGACCCAGTACTTC. It specifies CASSLAEPQETQYF.

V gene TRBV29-1 combines with J gene TRBJ2-5, with TRBD1 identical over 7 bases. The V gene's germline CDR1 is SQVTM and CDR2 ANQGSEA. The V segment lost 8 bases and the J segment 2 bases; nucleotides outside the gene matches: 8. There are 13 residues in the CDR3. The DNA of the CDR3 is TGCAGCTCCAGGGGGACCGGGCAAGAGACCCAGTACTTC. Its protein is CSSRGTGQETQYF.

In nucleotides, the CDR3 is TGTGCCAGCAGCCCCGGGACGAGGGGTTCCAATGAGCAGTTCTTC. It translates to CASSPGTRGSNEQFF. The chain uses TRBV7-2 and TRBJ2-1; perhaps D is TRBD1 or TRBD2 (5 bases each). Germline lookup yields CDR1 SGHTA and CDR2 FQGNSA. CDR3 length equals 15 residues. Trimming took off 5 bases at V and 6 bases at J, with 17 bases between the two ends.

This chain joins TRBV6-5 and TRBJ1-5; possible D gene TRBD1, 5 bases. Germline V gene sequence: CDR1 MNHEY, CDR2 SVGAGI. Trimming cost V 8 bases and J 9 bases, with 14 bases left between them. This CDR3 has 12 amino acids. Here the CDR3 reads CASGSGVRPQHF. The CDR3, as DNA: TGTGCCAGCGGCTCGGGGGTGAGGCCCCAGCATTTT.

The chain couples TRBV5-5 to TRBJ1-2; 8 bases map to TRBD1. Germline-derived CDR1 and CDR2 are SGHKS and YYEKEE (reference sequence). Trimming at V came to 1 base and at J to 12 bases, leaving 5 bases not matched to a gene. The CDR3 has 12 amino acids. This CDR3 is CASSLITGGHTF. CDR3 sequence (DNA): TGTGCCAGCAGCTTGATAACAGGGGGACACACCTTC.

This clone has a single count. V and J are TRBV7-2 and TRBJ2-7, with 16 bases lining up with TRBD2. This CDR3 contains 16 residues. Germline CDR1 SGHTA, CDR2 FQGNSA. V shed 2 bases and J 6 bases; nucleotides not matched to a gene: 4. This chain's CDR3 is CASSLPGLAGGLEQYF. Written as DNA, the CDR3 is TGTGCCAGCAGCTTACCGGGACTAGCGGGGGGGCTCGAGCAGTACTTC.

This clone was seen a handful of times. This chain uses TRBV2 with TRBJ1-4, with D unclear. The CDR3 contains 19 residues. Germline CDR1 SNHLY, CDR2 FYNNEI. The V end lost 2 bases, the J end lost 0 bases, and 19 bases lay between the germline ends. This CDR3 reads CASSELPGVSDATNEKLFF. DNA of the CDR3: TGTGCCAGCAGTGAACTTCCCGGGGTGTCGGATGCAACTAATGAAAAACTGTTTTTT. The entire variable domain, with the rest obtained from reference TRBV2 and TRBJ1-4, is as follows: EPEVTQTPSHQVTQMGQEVILRCVPISNHLYFYWYRQILGQKVEFLVSFYNNEISEKSEIFDDQFSVERPDGSNFTLKIRSTKLEDSAMYFCASSELPGVSDATNEKLFFGSGTQLSVL.

The V call is TRBV12-2, the J call TRBJ1-6; the table's D call of TRBD1 was not tested on the DNA. TRBV12-2 is a pseudogene. This CDR3 is 16 amino acids long. The CDR3 nucleotides read TGTGCAAGTCGCTTATACAGGGTCACAAAGGATTCACCCCTCCACTTT. It is translated as CASRLYRVTKDSPLHF.

This chain connects TRBV7-9 to TRBJ1-5, with D possibly TRBD1 on 5 matching bases. V gave up 0 bases and J gave up 3 bases, with 18 bases separating them. This CDR3 spans 18 amino acids. Germline values: CDR1 SEHNR, CDR2 FQNEAQ (reference sequence). CDR3 nucleotide sequence: TGTGCCAGCAGCTTAGCGCGCTCGGGTGGGGCCGCCAATCAGCCCCAGCATTTT. Amino acid sequence: CASSLARSGGAANQPQHF.

The CDR3 nucleotides are TGTGCCAGCAGCCAAGACGATAACAGGGCAGCCGCTGAAGCTTTCTTT. This codes for CASSQDDNRAAAEAFF. This chain joins TRBV14 and TRBJ1-1, with D possibly TRBD1 on 6 matching bases. Germline V CDR1 and CDR2: SGHDN, FVKESK. The CDR3 is 16 amino acids. V lost 0 bases to trimming and J lost 6 bases, with 17 bases between them.

Within the sample, this clone is medium-sized. The genes are TRBV19 and TRBJ1-1; 8 bases agree with TRBD1. CDR3 length: 12 amino acids. CDR1 is LNHDA and CDR2 is SQIVND in the germline V gene (reference sequence). The ends lost 3 bases at V and 10 bases at J; junction bases unmatched: 4. The CDR3 DNA is TGTGCCAGTAGTATCGGGACAGGTCCAGCTTTCTTT. Translation: CASSIGTGPAFF.

The chain carries TRBV19 and TRBJ1-2; the D gene is possibly TRBD1 (6 bases). Trimming pared 5 bases from V and 7 bases from J, leaving 20 bases between. The CDR3 spans 15 residues. Looked up from germline, CDR1 is LNHDA and CDR2 is SQIVND (reference sequence). DNA for the CDR3: TGTGCCAGTAGTCCCCGACAGGTATCGTGGGGTGGCTACACCTTC. It encodes CASSPRQVSWGGYTF.

This rearrangement joins TRBV18 to TRBJ2-7; D might be TRBD1 (5 bases). With 2 bases removed from V and 5 bases from J, the gap between germline ends came to 13 bases. There are 14 residues in the CDR3. Germline V lookup: CDR1 KGHSH, CDR2 LQKENI. CDR3 sequence reads: CASSPTGRDHEQYF. The CDR3 nucleotides are TGTGCCAGCTCACCAACGGGCAGGGATCACGAGCAGTACTTC.

V gene TRBV7-9 combines with J gene TRBJ2-7; D perhaps matches TRBD2 (5 bases). Germline CDR1 SEHNR, CDR2 FQNEAQ (reference sequence). Trimming took off 11 bases at V and 4 bases at J, with 12 bases between the two ends. The CDR3 totals 11 residues. The CDR3: CAALSGYEQYF. In DNA form, the CDR3 reads TGTGCCGCCTTATCGGGGTACGAGCAGTACTTC.

This clone appeared a few times. The J gene is TRBJ1-1, the V gene TRBV28; perhaps TRBD1 as D (5 bases). Trimming left V 3 bases short and J 9 bases short, with 14 bases between. CDR3 length: 13 residues. Per the germline V gene, CDR1 is MDHEN and CDR2 is SYDVKM. The CDR3 coding sequence is TGTGCCAGCAGTTTCCCGGCAGGGAGAAAAGCTTTCTTT. It translates to CASSFPAGRKAFF.

V is TRBV7-9 and J is TRBJ2-3; 9 nucleotides align to TRBD2. The CDR3 length is 16 residues. Germline-derived CDR1 and CDR2 are SEHNR and FQNEAQ (reference sequence). Germline trimming cut 2 bases from V and 6 bases from J; bases unmatched to any gene: 9. CDR3 DNA sequence: TGTGCCAGCAGCTTACCTCATAGCGGGGGTGGGGATACGCAGTATTTT. The encoded protein is CASSLPHSGGGDTQYF. Filled out from reference TRBV7-9 and TRBJ2-3, the complete variable domain reads DTGVSQNPRHKITKRGQNVTFRCDPISEHNRLYWYRQTLGQGPEFLTYFQNEAQLEKSRLLSDRFSAERPKGSFSTLEIQRTEQGDSAMYLCASSLPHSGGGDTQYFGPGTRLTVL.

The V call is TRBV9, the J call TRBJ2-5, with 9 bases aligning to TRBD1. The CDR3 contains 16 residues. With 3 bases clipped from V and 5 bases from J, the junction kept 11 bases outside the gene matches. CDR1 SGDLS and CDR2 YYNGEE come from the germline V gene. CDR3 nucleotides: TGTGCCAGCAGCGCAAGCCCGGGACAGGGCTACGAGACCCAGTACTTC. Amino acid sequence: CASSASPGQGYETQYF.

The sample holds one count of this clone. The chain is built from TRBV24-1 and TRBJ2-7, with 8 bases aligning to TRBD2. Germline-derived CDR1 and CDR2 are KGHDR and SFDVKD. V shed 4 bases, J shed 5 bases, and the junction held 9 bases outside the gene matches. The CDR3 length is 15 residues. The CDR3 reads CATSDRGGGLDEQYF. The CDR3 region has the DNA TGTGCCACCAGTGACCGGGGCGGGGGGCTAGACGAGCAGTACTTC.

The chain has TRBV27 and TRBJ2-1, with D possibly matching TRBD1 (8 bases). V was pared by 5 bases and J by 5 bases, with 16 bases between. Germline V gene data show CDR1 as MNHEY and CDR2 as SMNVEV (reference sequence). The CDR3 totals 15 residues. This CDR3 reads CASSAGQGGNNEQFF. The CDR3 nucleotides read TGTGCCAGCAGTGCCGGACAGGGAGGGAACAATGAGCAGTTCTTC.

The chain links TRBV7-9 to TRBJ1-1; no definite D call. This CDR3 has 12 residues. CDR1 is SEHNR, CDR2 FQNEAQ, per germline (reference sequence). The ends were cut back, 8 bases at V and 9 bases at J, with 16 bases in the middle. CDR3 in amino acids: CASGLGLHQAFF. CDR3 nucleotides: TGTGCCAGCGGGTTGGGGTTACACCAAGCTTTCTTT.

This chain links TRBV7-2 with TRBJ1-2; D may be TRBD1 (6 bases). Germline V gene lookup returns CDR1 SGHTA and CDR2 FQGNSA. The CDR3 consists of 14 residues. Trimming stripped 4 bases from V and 4 bases from J, with 13 bases between. CDR3 sequence: CASSWDIGPYGYTF. CDR3 coding DNA: TGTGCCAGCAGCTGGGACATAGGCCCCTATGGCTACACCTTC. Based on the CDR3 plus reference TRBV7-2 and TRBJ1-2, the full variable domain is GAGVSQSPSNKVTEKGKDVELRCDPISGHTALYWYRQSLGQGLEFLIYFQGNSAPDKSGLPSDRFSAERTGGSVSTLTIQRTQQEDSAVYLCASSWDIGPYGYTFGSGTRLTVV.

The chain employs TRBV19 and TRBJ2-5; TRBD2 aligns across 13 bases. This CDR3 contains 17 residues. The junction had 4 bases not matched to a gene; V was cut back by 3 bases and J by 0 bases. Per germline, CDR1 LNHDA and CDR2 SQIVND (reference sequence). The CDR3 region has the DNA TGTGCCAGTAGTATTGGACTAGCGGGGGCGTACCAAGAGACCCAGTACTTC. This sequence encodes CASSIGLAGAYQETQYF.

CDR3 DNA sequence: TGTGCCAGCAGTCATCAGGGGACTAGCGGGCGTTGGCACTCCTACAATGAGCAGTTCTTC. As protein: CASSHQGTSGRWHSYNEQFF. The V and J genes are TRBV6-6 and TRBJ2-1; 12 bases align to TRBD2. V lost 5 bases and J lost 0; bases outside the gene matches: 14. This CDR3 contains 20 residues. The germline V gene has CDR1 MNHNY and CDR2 SVGAGI (reference sequence).

V and J are TRBV4-3 and TRBJ2-7; unclear D gene. Trimming shortened V by 8 bases and J by 0 bases, and 17 bases separated the two germline ends. Germline CDR1 LGHNA, CDR2 YSLEER. The CDR3 totals 15 residues. The CDR3 region is CASRHAASSSYEQYF. The CDR3 coding sequence is TGCGCCAGCCGACATGCAGCCTCTAGCTCCTACGAGCAGTACTTC.

This sequence joins TRBV28 and TRBJ2-3, with TRBD2 identical over 7 bases. J was trimmed by 5 bases and V by 5 bases; bases with no gene match: 13. The CDR3 contains 16 residues. Per germline, CDR1 MDHEN and CDR2 SYDVKM. The CDR3 sequence: CASSPRGLAVGDTQYF. The CDR3 nucleotides read TGTGCCAGCAGTCCCAGAGGGCTAGCGGTAGGAGATACGCAGTATTTT.

This rearrangement joins TRBV11-2 to TRBJ2-2; D is unclear. Germline V gene data show CDR1 as SGHAT and CDR2 as FQNNGV. Deletions cut 7 bases from V and 4 bases from J, with 19 bases between. This CDR3 has 16 amino acids. DNA of the CDR3: TGTGCCAGCAACTGGCGAGGAGCAGTGGGCACCGGGGAGCTGTTTTTT. Encoded protein: CASNWRGAVGTGELFF.

The rearrangement links TRBV6-2 or TRBV6-3 to TRBJ1-2; D remains unclear. CDR3 length equals 12 residues. V gave up 5 bases and J gave up 7 bases, with 11 bases separating them. CDR1 MNHEY and CDR2 SVGEGT come from the germline V gene. In DNA form, the CDR3 reads TGTGCCAGCAGTCGCCTACTAGGTGGCTACACCTTC. Translating gives CASSRLLGGYTF.